This T cell receptor beta chain was identified during a study of blood T cells in healthy people across ages. It was with a sample-barcoded 5' primer and a J-beta primer mix that a second PCR of roughly 6 to 12 cycles was run. MiXCR was run by TCRdb on the 5' RACE reads, yielding one entry per CDR3 protein. The sample holds roughly 1.7 million distinct CDR3 sequences, roughly a third seen once. This clonotype was counted between two and nine times. Germline CDR1 SGHRS, CDR2 YFSETQ. V was trimmed by 1 base and J by 12 bases, leaving 19 bases between them. The CDR3 length is 15 residues. The receptor comes from a woman aged 25-40 years in good health. The V gene is TRBV5-1, the J gene TRBJ1-4; D remains unclear. The source material was blood. The CDR3 protein is CASSLSSGVYSELFF. The CDR3 DNA reads TGCGCCAGCAGCTTGTCTTCGGGCGTGTATTCGGAACTGTTTTTT.